The 25 T cell receptor beta chains in this list originate from one sample, sequenced in a study of blood T cell repertoires in COVID-19. Here immunoSEQ multiplex PCR was the method, and the copy in TCRdb shows in-frame clones only, minus some. The sample carries 180,000 or so clones, more than 80% recorded once. The sample was peripheral blood. The receptor set was obtained from a woman aged 35 to 49 with COVID-19, enrolled during active disease.

The count of this clone is one. V is TRBV7-2 and J is TRBJ1-4; TRBD1 is a possible D gene (6 bases). Germline V gives CDR1 SGHTA, CDR2 FQGNSA. Trimming removed 5 bases at V and 11 bases at J, with 15 bases between. The CDR3 contains 13 residues. The CDR3, as DNA: TGTGCCAGCAGCAGTAACAGGGTCGAGAAACTGTTTTTT. The encoded protein is CASSSNRVEKLFF.

The chain couples TRBV19 to TRBJ1-2; possibly TRBD1 for D (6 bases). This CDR3 contains 14 residues. Germline CDR1 is LNHDA and CDR2 is SQIVND (reference sequence). V lost 3 bases and J lost 4, with 12 bases in between. The CDR3, as DNA: TGTGCCAGTAGTATGAAGGGGGGGATCTATGGCTACACCTTC. It encodes CASSMKGGIYGYTF.

The chain links TRBV7-9 to TRBJ1-5; 7 bases align to TRBD1. The CDR3 has 14 residues. Germline V gene data show CDR1 as SEHNR and CDR2 as FQNEAQ (reference sequence). V gave up 1 base and J gave up 5 bases; unmatched junction bases: 2. DNA for the CDR3: TGTGCCAGCAGCTTAGAAGGGGGCTATCAGCCCCAGCATTTT. As protein: CASSLEGGYQPQHF.

The chain links TRBV4-1 to TRBJ1-1; 10 nucleotides line up with TRBD1. Germline V CDR1 and CDR2: MGHRA, YSYEKL. J gave up 4 bases and V 4 bases, and 3 bases lay outside the gene matches. This CDR3 region has 14 residues. CDR3 coding DNA: TGCGCCAGCAGCCTCGGGACAGGGGTCACTGAAGCTTTCTTT. It specifies CASSLGTGVTEAFF.

The CDR3 here is CASWGYRGDHYEQYV. The CDR3 DNA reads TGTGCCAGCTGGGGGTACCGGGGGGACCACTACGAGCAGTACGTC. This chain connects TRBV5-8 to TRBJ2-7, with TRBD2 matching over 7 bases. With V trimmed by 7 bases and J by 3 bases, 13 bases remained unmatched. CDR1 is SGHTS, CDR2 YDEGEE, per germline. CDR3 length: 15 amino acids.

The chain is built from TRBV11-2 and TRBJ2-5, with D possibly TRBD2 on 5 matching bases. Trimming cost V 2 bases and J 4 bases, with 14 bases left between them. Germline values: CDR1 SGHAT, CDR2 FQNNGV. The CDR3 extends over 15 amino acids. CDR3 residues: CASSLTLVSAETQYF. As DNA, the CDR3 is TGTGCCAGCAGCTTAACACTAGTTTCTGCAGAGACCCAGTACTTC.

The chain links TRBV4-1 to TRBJ2-7, with 7 bases that match TRBD2. The germline V gene has CDR1 MGHRA and CDR2 YSYEKL. After removal of 0 bases from V and 6 bases from J, the junction contained 17 bases not matched to a gene. This CDR3 is built from 18 residues. The CDR3 sequence is CASSQDVIGGSKYLEQYF. CDR3 nucleotide sequence: TGCGCCAGCAGCCAAGACGTGATCGGCGGGAGTAAATATCTCGAGCAGTACTTC.

The rearrangement links TRBV30 to TRBJ1-2, with TRBD1 matching 9 bases. The germline gives CDR1 GTSNPN, CDR2 SVGIG (reference sequence). CDR3 size: 15 residues. The V gene end was trimmed by 5 bases and the J gene end by 6 bases; junction bases not matched to a gene: 13. For the CDR3, the DNA is TGTGCCTGGTCCCACTCAGGGGGACAGGGCCATGGCTACACCTTC. Its translation: CAWSHSGGQGHGYTF.

This chain uses TRBV5-4 with TRBJ2-7; TRBD2 aligns across 8 bases. The CDR3 has 13 residues. The V and J ends lost 0 bases and 11 bases, in that order; junction bases with no gene match: 7. Germline V gives CDR1 SGHNT, CDR2 YYREEE (reference sequence). The CDR3 DNA is TGTGCCAGCAGCTTGGAGCCCCAGCGGGAGAAGTACGTC. Encoded protein: CASSLEPQREKYV.

The genes are TRBV5-1 and TRBJ2-7; 9 bases agree with TRBD2. The CDR3 contains 18 residues. V lost 0 bases to trimming and J lost 2 bases; unmatched junction nucleotides: 12. CDR1 is SGHRS, CDR2 YFSETQ, per germline. CDR3 sequence reads: CASSLAGLTSGGAYEQYF. CDR3 sequence (DNA): TGCGCCAGCAGCTTGGCGGGACTGACTAGCGGAGGGGCCTACGAGCAGTACTTC.

V gene TRBV4-1 combines with J gene TRBJ2-1; 7 bases are a match to TRBD1. Unmatched junction bases numbered 8, after V lost 2 bases and J lost 7 bases. The CDR3 spans 15 residues. Germline values: CDR1 MGHRA, CDR2 YSYEKL. The CDR3 is CASSQQTGMGNEQFF. The CDR3, as DNA: TGCGCCAGCAGCCAACAGACAGGGATGGGTAATGAGCAGTTCTTC.

This clone has just a few counts. This chain links TRBV5-1 with TRBJ2-7, with TRBD1 as a possible D gene (6 bases). The V gene lost 4 bases and the J gene lost 1 base, with 12 bases spanning the gap. The CDR3 runs to 14 residues. CDR1 is SGHRS, CDR2 YFSETQ, per germline. The CDR3 sequence: CASSLLGTSYEQYF. The CDR3 DNA reads TGCGCCAGCAGCCTATTAGGGACATCCTACGAGCAGTACTTC.

The gene calls are TRBV14 and TRBJ2-3, with D unresolved. The CDR3 contains 14 residues. V was cut by 0 bases and J by 5 bases, with 9 bases left in between. The V gene's germline CDR1 is SGHDN and CDR2 FVKESK. The CDR3 here is CASSQDLTVDTQYF. In DNA form, the CDR3 reads TGTGCCAGCAGCCAAGACTTAACAGTAGATACGCAGTATTTT.

The genes are TRBV5-5 and TRBJ2-6; TRBD1 matches at 8 bases. Trimming cost V 4 bases and J 1 base; bases outside gene matches: 13. The germline V gene has CDR1 SGHKS and CDR2 YYEKEE (reference sequence). The CDR3 sequence is 19 residues long. This CDR3 reads CASSISRDRRLSGANVLTF. CDR3 DNA sequence: TGTGCCAGCAGCATTTCCCGGGACAGGAGGCTTTCTGGGGCCAACGTCCTGACTTTC.

In its sample, this clone was seen a few times. CDR3 coding DNA: TGTGCCAGTAGACCCGGACTAGCGGGAGCCGAGACCCAGTACTTC. Translating gives CASRPGLAGAETQYF. This chain uses TRBV19 with TRBJ2-5; 13 bases align to TRBD2. Losses at the gene ends were 6 bases for V and 5 bases for J; bases not matched to a gene: 6. Germline values: CDR1 LNHDA, CDR2 SQIVND (reference sequence). The CDR3 has 15 residues.

This chain links TRBV5-6 with TRBJ1-5; 7 nucleotides agree with TRBD1. CDR3 length equals 17 residues. The germline gives CDR1 SGHDT, CDR2 YYEEEE. J was trimmed by 1 base and V by 2 bases; bases with no gene match: 9. The DNA of the CDR3 is TGTGCCAGCAGCTTCCAACAGGGGATATTGAGCAATCAGCCCCAGCATTTT. It is translated as CASSFQQGILSNQPQHF.

V gene TRBV28 combines with J gene TRBJ1-4; 10 nucleotides agree with TRBD1. The CDR3 sequence is 17 residues long. CDR1 and CDR2 (germline): MDHEN, SYDVKM. Trimming removed 6 bases from V and 7 bases from J; junction bases left unmatched: 14. The CDR3 sequence: CASRTGPGQGIGEKLFF. The CDR3 DNA reads as TGTGCCAGCAGAACCGGGCCGGGACAGGGGATCGGTGAAAAACTGTTTTTT.

The CDR3 DNA follows: TGTGCCAGTAGACAACCGGGAGGCCCTAGCACAGATACGCAGTATTTT. Residues: CASRQPGGPSTDTQYF. The V and J genes are TRBV19 and TRBJ2-3, with 7 bases matching TRBD2. The germline CDR1 and CDR2 sequences are LNHDA and SQIVND (reference sequence). The CDR3 is 16 residues long. The V gene end was trimmed by 6 bases and the J gene end by 0 bases; junction bases not matched to a gene: 9. The full variable domain, in which reference TRBV19 and TRBJ2-3 provide the parts outside the CDR3, is DGGITQSPKYLFRKEGQNVTLSCEQNLNHDAMYWYRQDPGQGLRLIYYSQIVNDFQKGDIAEGYSVSREKKESFPLTVTSAQKNPTAFYLCASRQPGGPSTDTQYFGPGTRLTVL.

The chain recombines TRBV19 with TRBJ1-6; D gene ambiguous. V lost 7 bases to trimming and J lost 8 bases, with 18 bases between them. The CDR3 spans 15 residues. Germline V gives CDR1 LNHDA, CDR2 SQIVND (reference sequence). Here the CDR3 reads CASNTGGRSHSPLHF. The CDR3 DNA follows: TGTGCCAGTAATACCGGAGGGCGTAGTCATTCACCCCTCCACTTT.

In nucleotides, the CDR3 is TGCGCCAGCAGCCAAGCTCTGGCGGGAGGGCTTCGGACTAGACACAATGAGCAGTTCTTC. This encodes CASSQALAGGLRTRHNEQFF. This chain links TRBV4-1 with TRBJ2-1; 9 bases map to TRBD2. V was pared by 1 base and J by 5 bases, with 18 bases of the junction left unmatched. This CDR3 spans 20 amino acids. CDR1 MGHRA and CDR2 YSYEKL come from the germline V gene.

The chain employs TRBV6-4 and TRBJ2-1, with D perhaps matching TRBD2 (6 bases). The CDR3 extends over 16 amino acids. V lost 3 bases and J 0 bases, leaving 12 bases between the germline ends. CDR1 is MRHNA and CDR2 is SNTAGT in the germline V gene. In nucleotides, the CDR3 is TGTGCCAGCAGTGAGATTTCGGGGGTCTCCTACAATGAGCAGTTCTTC. This encodes CASSEISGVSYNEQFF.

The genes are TRBV2 and TRBJ2-3; 7 nucleotides align to TRBD1. Trimming at V came to 10 bases and at J to 5 bases, leaving 15 bases not matched to a gene. The germline V gene has CDR1 SNHLY and CDR2 FYNNEI. This CDR3 is 15 amino acids long. As DNA, the CDR3 is TGTGCCACCGATACTAAGGGGGCGAGGGGAGATACGCAGTATTTT. It is translated as CATDTKGARGDTQYF.

The genes are TRBV7-3 and TRBJ1-3, with D hard to call. Germline V gene data show CDR1 as SGHTA and CDR2 as FQGTGA. This CDR3 region has 15 residues. Trimming left V 1 base short and J 4 bases short, with 11 bases between. The CDR3 DNA reads TGTGCCAGCAGCTTAAATTCGGAGGCAGGAAACACCATATATTTT. Its translation: CASSLNSEAGNTIYF. Together with reference TRBV7-3 and TRBJ1-3, the CDR3 gives the full variable domain: GAGVSQTPSNKVTEKGKYVELRCDPISGHTALYWYRQSLGQGPEFLIYFQGTGAADDSGLPNDRFFAVRPEGSVSTLKIQRTERGDSAVYLCASSLNSEAGNTIYFGEGSWLTVV.

The V call is TRBV2, the J call TRBJ2-2; 8 bases map to TRBD1. Germline CDR1 reads SNHLY; CDR2 reads FYNNEI. The trim removed 1 base at V and 3 bases at J, leaving 4 bases unmatched. This CDR3 has 16 residues. In DNA form, the CDR3 reads TGTGCCAGCAGTGAAGGCAGGGGGCTTCACACCGGGGAGCTGTTTTTT. Residues: CASSEGRGLHTGELFF.

The chain uses TRBV6-5 and TRBJ1-2, with 7 bases fitting TRBD1. The CDR3 is made up of 13 amino acids. Germline V CDR1 and CDR2: MNHEY, SVGAGI. With V trimmed by 7 bases and J by 8 bases, 10 bases remained unmatched. The CDR3: CASIPDRAGGYTF. The CDR3 DNA is TGTGCCAGCATTCCCGACAGGGCTGGCGGCTACACCTTC.